The 4 T cell receptor beta chains below come from one sample, sequenced in a study of shared clonotypes between healthy human individuals. Generated by immunoSEQ multiplex PCR, the TCRdb table keeps only in-frame clones and is missing some. The table shows about 1.4 million clones, with approximately 97% occurring only once. Sample: naive CD4+ T cells sorted from blood. The subset: CD45RA+ positively selected. The origin of the receptors is a man aged 25-40 years in good health.

The chain carries TRBV7-9 and TRBJ1-1; 10 bases align to TRBD1. This CDR3 has 14 amino acids. The junction had 5 bases not matched to a gene; V was cut back by 2 bases and J by 8 bases. Germline V gene sequence: CDR1 SEHNR, CDR2 FQNEAQ (reference sequence). CDR3 nucleotides: TGTGCCAGCAGCTTATCAGCGACAGGGGGCGAAGCTTTCTTT. Translated: CASSLSATGGEAFF.

This chain joins TRBV20-1 and TRBJ2-3, with D perhaps matching TRBD1 (5 bases). Germline loops: CDR1 DFQATT, CDR2 SNEGSKA (reference sequence). This CDR3 contains 11 residues. The V end lost 3 bases, the J end lost 5 bases, and 6 bases lay between the germline ends. The CDR3 nucleotides read TGCAGTGCTAGGACAGAAGATACGCAGTATTTT. It is translated as CSARTEDTQYF.

This rearrangement joins TRBV10-2 to TRBJ2-2; 12 bases are a match to TRBD2. The CDR3 runs 15 residues. V gave up 4 bases and J gave up 6 bases; unmatched junction bases: 3. CDR1 is WSHSY and CDR2 is SAAADI in the germline V gene. As DNA, the CDR3 is TGCGCCAGCAGTGGACTAGCGGGAGTCTCCGGGGAGCTGTTTTTT. Amino acids: CASSGLAGVSGELFF.

The chain uses TRBV28 and TRBJ2-7; D is uncertain. V was clipped by 3 bases and J by 3 bases, with 12 bases between them. Germline-derived CDR1 and CDR2 are MDHEN and SYDVKM. This CDR3 spans 14 amino acids. The DNA for the CDR3 is TGTGCCAGCAGTTTTTCAACCCCGAGCTACGAGCAGTACTTC. It encodes CASSFSTPSYEQYF.